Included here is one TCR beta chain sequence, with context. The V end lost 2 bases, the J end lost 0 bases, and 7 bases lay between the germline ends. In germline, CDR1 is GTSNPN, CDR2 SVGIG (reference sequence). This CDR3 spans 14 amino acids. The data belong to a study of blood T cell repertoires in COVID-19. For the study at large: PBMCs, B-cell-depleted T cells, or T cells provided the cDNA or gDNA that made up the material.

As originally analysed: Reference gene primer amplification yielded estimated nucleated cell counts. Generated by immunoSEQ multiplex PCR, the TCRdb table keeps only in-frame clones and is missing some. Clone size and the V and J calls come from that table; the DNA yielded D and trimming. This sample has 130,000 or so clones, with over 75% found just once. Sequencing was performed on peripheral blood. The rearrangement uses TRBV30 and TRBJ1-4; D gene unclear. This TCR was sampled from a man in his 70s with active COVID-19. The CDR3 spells CAWSPRATNEKLFF. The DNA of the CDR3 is TGTGCCTGGAGTCCGAGGGCAACTAATGAAAAACTGTTTTTT.